This T cell receptor (beta chain) stems from a study of T cell repertoires in cytomegalovirus infection (dated by TCRdb to about 2019). Regarding the research as a whole: Peptide stimulations targeted recently identified HLA-C-restricted CMV epitopes, whose presentation resists viral immunomodulation, together with well-studied HLA-B-restricted epitopes. The HLA type of each donor mattered for the analysis, because public TCR beta signatures pointed to carriage of CMV infection along with the matching HLA type.

Sample treatment or condition, as interpreted from the label and publication: in vitro stimulation with specific CMV peptide epitopes to enrich CMV-specific T cells. Details on this clonotype: The antigen this receptor binds is unknown. The sample holds no much larger clone one base away, and base qualities are not on file.

This sample was sequenced with an Illumina HiSeq 1500. Starting from the raw public reads, TCRdb applied fastp trimming at Q25, assembled clones with MiXCR and retained in-frame beta chains. A single entry per CDR3 protein holds the most common genes and DNA from its merged rows. Counted in this sample were roughly 730,000 distinct CDR3 sequences; around 30% of them appeared once. The top ten hold roughly 20% of the sample. Summary of the overall study and its limitations: In both this cohort and an independent 352-donor cohort, the cumulative frequency of public TCR beta family members distinguished carriers of CMV infection plus the relevant HLA type. The ex vivo response was dominated by HLA-C-restricted CMV-specific TCR beta clonotypes, and the single most frequent clonotype in two of eight donors was supplied by these HLA-C-restricted clonotypes.

V lost 1 base and J lost 7 bases, and the count of bases not matched to a germline gene is 5. The CDR3 runs 16 amino acids, cysteine and phenylalanine included. Just the 48-base CDR3 DNA is kept, in frame starting at base 1. From the germline V gene, CDR1 is SGHVS and CDR2 is FNYEAQ. The sample in question was cultured PBMCs, obtained from culture after CMV antigen stimulation. This TCR was recovered from a human donor in good health (CMV status not recorded). Some clones in this sample may be carry-over from other donors' samples. The chain links TRBV7-6 with TRBJ2-1, with 12 central nucleotides matching TRBD2. The encoded CDR3 is CASSLVLAGGVNEQFF. The DNA sequence is as follows: TGTGCCAGCAGCTTAGTCCTAGCGGGAGGGGTTAATGAGCAGTTCTTC.